The clone carrying this T cell receptor (beta chain) occurred a few times. Its antigen remains unknown. This entry comes from a study of molecular identifiers for immune sequencing clone quantification. Regarding the study as a whole: With a barcode shared among identical TCR molecules, highly expanded clone sizes could be underestimated.

TCRdb re-analysed the PCR reads in MiXCR, keeping a single row per CDR3 protein. The table lists 100,000 or so distinct CDR3 sequences, 21% of them singletons. The CDR3 totals 17 residues. Germline values: CDR1 SGHDT, CDR2 YYEEEE. Trimming shortened V by 0 bases and J by 5 bases, and 17 bases separated the two germline ends. Sequencing used naive CD8+ T cells from blood, with Jurkat cell RNA spiked in. Described subset: FACS-sorted CD8+CD4-CCR7+CD45RA+ naive T cells. The V call is TRBV5-6, the J call TRBJ2-2; possible D gene TRBD1, 6 bases. The receptor comes from a human donor in good health. Some libraries in this study had Jurkat cell RNA spiked in. CDR3 protein: CASSLDDRDTETGELFF. The CDR3 DNA reads TGTGCCAGCAGCTTGGATGACCGGGACACTGAGACCGGGGAGCTGTTTTTT.